Listed below are T cell receptor beta chains from one sample, sequenced in a study of blood T cell repertoires in COVID-19. Repertoires were generated with immunoSEQ multiplex PCR, while TCRdb's copy carries only in-frame clones and drops some. The repertoire holds over 60,000 clones, about 80% seen once, with 45% to 65% in the top ten. The sequencing input was peripheral blood. These receptors all come from an elderly woman with acute or convalescent COVID-19. CDR3s include the opening cysteine and the closing phenylalanine or tryptophan. The D gene is left open where the match is weak. A row's size may be missing; if present it is once, few, many or a size class.

TRBV27,TRBD2,TRBJ2-3,NA,TGTGCCAGCAGGGGCGGGGGGCAAGCCACAGATACGCAGTATTTT,CASRGGGQATDTQYF
TRBV20-1,NA,TRBJ2-5,NA,TGCCATATTCCGGGGACCCAGTACTTC,CHIPGTQYF
TRBV7-3,NA,TRBJ1-2,NA,TGTGCCAGCAGCCCTGGGGGGGCGAAAGGCTACACCTTC,CASSPGGAKGYTF
TRBV5-1,NA,TRBJ1-1,NA,TGCGCCAGCAGCCCCCGGAGCATTGAATTGAAAGCTTTCTTT,CASSPRSIELKAFF
TRBV11-2,NA,TRBJ2-1,NA,TGTGCCAGCAGCCCGGACTCCAGCTCCTACAATGAGCAGTTCTTC,CASSPDSSSYNEQFF
TRBV2,NA,TRBJ2-3,NA,TGTGCCAGCGGACTTAAAGGGGATACGCAGTATTTT,CASGLKGDTQYF
TRBV29-1,NA,TRBJ2-7,NA,TGCAGCGTTGCAGCGGCTAATTACGAGCAGTACTTC,CSVAAANYEQYF
TRBV5-6,NA,TRBJ1-1,NA,TGTGCCAGCAGTCAGGGATTGCGCACTGAAGCTTTCTTT,CASSQGLRTEAFF
TRBV19,NA,TRBJ2-7,NA,TGTGCCAGTAAAGGGGTCTCCTACGAGCAGTACTTC,CASKGVSYEQYF
TRBV2,TRBD1,TRBJ2-3,NA,TGTGCCAGCAGTGTGCAGGGGGCAACAGATACGCAGTATTTT,CASSVQGATDTQYF
TRBV12-2,NA,TRBJ2-3,NA,TGTGCAAGTCGCTTAGTCTTGAGCACAGATACGCAGTATTTT,CASRLVLSTDTQYF
TRBV4-3,TRBD2,TRBJ2-2,few,TGCGCCAGCAGCCAGGGAGGGACTAGGTCAACCGGGGAGCTGTTTTTT,CASSQGGTRSTGELFF
TRBV9,NA,TRBJ2-7,NA,TGTGCCAGCAGCGTGCGAGGAGAACCCTACGAGCAGTACTTC,CASSVRGEPYEQYF
TRBV18,NA,TRBJ2-7,NA,TGTGCCAGCACGGGGGGCACCTACGAGCAGTACTTC,CASTGGTYEQYF
TRBV18,NA,TRBJ2-2,NA,TGTGCCAGCTCACCAGCAGGGGGGCCGAACACCGGGGAGCTGTTTTTT,CASSPAGGPNTGELFF
TRBV7-9,NA,TRBJ1-4,NA,TGTGCCAGCAGCCCTCATGCAGGGGTTGGGGAAAAACTGTTTTTT,CASSPHAGVGEKLFF
TRBV2,NA,TRBJ1-5,NA,TGTGCCAGCGGGCCAGGGCTTAATCAGCCCCAGCATTTT,CASGPGLNQPQHF
TRBV7-8,NA,TRBJ1-2,NA,TGTGCCAGCAGCTCCGGGGGGCCTACGTTCTACACCTTC,CASSSGGPTFYTF
TRBV10-1,NA,TRBJ1-1,NA,TGCGCCAGCAGTTCGACATTGCGTACTGAAGCTTTCTTT,CASSSTLRTEAFF
TRBV30,NA,TRBJ2-1,NA,TGTGCCTGGAGTAACTTCCGGGACTCTTGGGATGAGCAGTTCTTC,CAWSNFRDSWDEQFF
TRBV28,TRBD1,TRBJ1-2,NA,TGTGCCAGTCAACAGGGGAGCTATGGCTACACCTTC,CASQQGSYGYTF
TRBV3-1/TRBV3-2,NA,TRBJ1-1,NA,TGTGCCAGCAGCCAACTAGGGGAGGAAACTGAAGCTTTCTTT,CASSQLGEETEAFF
TRBV6-5,TRBD2,TRBJ2-3,NA,TGTGCCAGCAGTTACTCTAGCGGGAGGACAGATACGCAGTATTTT,CASSYSSGRTDTQYF
TRBV5-1,TRBD1,TRBJ2-1,NA,TGCGCCAGCAGCACGACCGGGACAGGGGTGTCCAATGAGCAGTTCTTC,CASSTTGTGVSNEQFF
TRBV7-3,TRBD1,TRBJ2-7,NA,TGTGCCAGCAGCCCCACCGGGACAGCGATCTACGAGCAGTACTTC,CASSPTGTAIYEQYF
TRBV9,NA,TRBJ2-1,NA,TGTGCCAGCAGCGTAGACCCTAGCCGTAATGAGCAGTTCTTC,CASSVDPSRNEQFF
TRBV2,NA,TRBJ2-3,NA,TGTGCCAGTAAAGGGGGAGGGGATACGCAGTATTTT,CASKGGGDTQYF
TRBV4-3,NA,TRBJ1-2,few,TGCGCCAGCAGCCAAGACCGGTGGACAGACAACTATGGCTACACCTTC,CASSQDRWTDNYGYTF